The sample holds one count of the clone carrying this T cell receptor beta chain. The junction had 11 bases not matched to a gene; V was cut back by 4 bases and J by 3 bases. The CDR3 runs to 17 residues. In germline, CDR1 is LNHDA, CDR2 SQIVND (reference sequence). This sample was taken from a study of Ad26.COV2.S vaccination and SARS-CoV-2 variants. Treatment noted: some 20 received Ad26.COV2.S at low or high dose, single or two shots; several received placebo; per-sample allocation not given. The study sampled participants on day 63 after the first vaccine or placebo injection. TCRdb keeps only in-frame clones here, not all; method: immunoSEQ multiplex PCR. Of 250,000 or so clones detected, around 90% appear once; the ten largest clones hold about 2.8%.

The sequence was obtained from a person aged 18-60 years who received the Ad26.COV2.S COVID-19 vaccine or a placebo. The source was peripheral blood, collected in a trial of Ad26.COV2.S vaccine versus placebo. The chain recombines TRBV19 with TRBJ2-3, with TRBD2 matching 9 bases. CDR3 coding DNA: TGTGCCAGTAGTAACCGAGGTAGCGGGAGAGCAACAGATACGCAGTATTTT. The encoded protein is CASSNRGSGRATDTQYF.